This record concerns one T cell receptor (beta chain) sequence. Its antigen remains unknown. Method: immunoSEQ multiplex PCR; TCRdb's copy keeps in-frame clones and lacks some. The sample comprises about 1.5 million clones, over 95% of which are singletons, and roughly 1.1% rests with the top ten. CDR1 and CDR2 from the germline V gene are LNHDA and SQIVND (reference sequence). This CDR3 contains 20 residues. Trimming cost V 0 bases and J 3 bases; bases outside gene matches: 8. Memory CD4+ cells were the fraction left after CD45RA+ naive selection. These data are taken from a study of shared clonotypes between healthy human individuals. Study information: Donor composition was a couple of women and three men, aged 18 to 49. Overall study findings and caveats: Since donors were few, the genetic and exposure-history diversity represented was limited.

Sequencing was done on a sample of naive CD4+ T cells sorted from blood. Subset in this sample: CD45RA+ positively selected. The TCR originated in a man aged 25 to 40 in good health. The rearrangement uses TRBV19 and TRBJ2-1, with 16 nucleotides matching TRBD2. CDR3 DNA: TGTGCCAGTAGTATAGATCTATCGGGGACTAGCGGGAGGGGCTACAATGAGCAGTTCTTC. This sequence encodes CASSIDLSGTSGRGYNEQFF.